A single count supports the clone carrying this TCR beta chain. Antigen specificity is unknown. These data are taken from a study of OX40 agonist ivuxolimab in advanced cancers. Overall study context: Patients with hepatocellular carcinoma, melanoma, renal cell or head and neck cancer made up the dose-escalation patients. Points from the study as a whole: Among the lowest levels of clonal expansion were found in partial responders at 0.1-3.0 mg/kg.

Germline assignment: CDR1 LGHNA and CDR2 YSLEER. The CDR3 runs 17 residues. Trimming left V 0 bases short and J 2 bases short, with 17 bases between. Sequencing used immunoSEQ multiplex PCR; TCRdb keeps in-frame clones, though not all of them. Of 55,000 to 75,000 clones in the sample, about 82% are singletons; the top ten hold 5.9%. This clonotype originated in an adult with an advanced solid tumor such as melanoma, head and neck, liver or kidney cancer. The source material was CD4+ or CD8+ T cells sorted from blood, sampled in a trial of the OX40 agonist ivuxolimab. The rearrangement joins TRBV4-3 to TRBJ2-7, with a tentative D call TRBD1 (6 bases). This chain's CDR3 is CASSQERRGIYPYEQYF. DNA of the CDR3: TGCGCCAGCAGCCAAGAACGAAGGGGGATCTATCCCTACGAGCAGTACTTC.